The 24 T cell receptor beta chains below were found in one sample sequenced in a study of T cell repertoires in cytomegalovirus infection. TCRdb analysed the reads with MiXCR anew, one entry per CDR3 protein. This table has about 530,000 distinct CDR3 sequences, about a quarter appearing once. Sequenced: PBMCs. The receptors come from a human donor in good health (CMV status not recorded). Some clones in this sample may be carry-over from other donors' samples.

The gene calls are TRBV6-2 or TRBV6-3 and TRBJ1-2, with D possibly being TRBD1 (5 bases). The V gene lost 6 bases and the J gene lost 3 bases, with 17 bases spanning the gap. This CDR3 has 15 amino acids. CDR1 is MNHEY, CDR2 SVGEGT, per germline. Here the CDR3 reads CASSPGTANDYGYTF. In DNA, the CDR3 is TGTGCCAGCAGCCCCGGGACCGCGAATGACTATGGCTACACCTTC.

This clonotype was counted a few times. This sequence joins TRBV19 and TRBJ2-1; D possibly matches TRBD1 or TRBD2 (7 bases each). The CDR3 spans 14 residues. In germline, CDR1 is LNHDA, CDR2 SQIVND (reference sequence). V lost 4 bases, J lost 7 bases, and 14 bases lay in between. The DNA of the CDR3 is TGTGCCAGTAGTACCCAGGGGGGGCGGAATGAGCAGTTCTTC. It codes for CASSTQGGRNEQFF. Supplemented by reference TRBV19 and TRBJ2-1, the full variable domain reads DGGITQSPKYLFRKEGQNVTLSCEQNLNHDAMYWYRQDPGQGLRLIYYSQIVNDFQKGDIAEGYSVSREKKESFPLTVTSAQKNPTAFYLCASSTQGGRNEQFFGPGTRLTVL.

This clonotype was counted between two and nine times. The chain's CDR3 is CAWRSGNTIYF. Written as DNA, the CDR3 is TGTGCCTGGAGGAGTGGAAACACCATATATTTT. V is TRBV30 and J is TRBJ1-3; no definite D call. This CDR3 has 11 residues. Germline V lookup: CDR1 GTSNPN, CDR2 SVGIG (reference sequence). Trimming left V 3 bases short and J 3 bases short, with 3 bases between.

This clonotype was observed a few times. The chain links TRBV6-1 to TRBJ2-1; D is undetermined. V lost 6 bases to trimming and J lost 9 bases, with 12 bases between them. The CDR3 has 12 amino acids. The V gene's germline CDR1 is MNHNS and CDR2 SASEGT. The CDR3 region is CASRVVRGEQFF. In DNA form, the CDR3 reads TGTGCCAGCAGGGTCGTGAGAGGTGAGCAGTTCTTC.

This rearrangement joins TRBV10-3 to TRBJ1-2, with D perhaps matching TRBD1 (6 bases). V lost 6 bases and J lost 0, with 17 bases in between. The CDR3 consists of 16 residues. Germline CDR1 is ENHRY and CDR2 is SYGVKD. This CDR3 reads CAISLSSGQANYGYTF. The CDR3, as DNA: TGTGCCATCAGCTTGTCCTCGGGACAAGCTAACTATGGCTACACCTTC.

This chain uses TRBV7-2 with TRBJ2-1; D perhaps matches TRBD2 (6 bases). The V gene lost 5 bases and the J gene lost 1 base, with 15 bases spanning the gap. This CDR3 region has 16 residues. Germline CDR1 reads SGHTA; CDR2 reads FQGNSA. DNA for the CDR3: TGTGCCAGCAGCCCCACTCGCGGGACGTCCTACAATGAGCAGTTCTTC. It translates to CASSPTRGTSYNEQFF. Variable domain in full (rest from reference TRBV7-2 and TRBJ2-1): GAGVSQSPSNKVTEKGKDVELRCDPISGHTALYWYRQSLGQGLEFLIYFQGNSAPDKSGLPSDRFSAERTGGSVSTLTIQRTQQEDSAVYLCASSPTRGTSYNEQFFGPGTRLTVL.

This clonotype appeared many times. The V and J genes are TRBV7-2 and TRBJ1-2; 7 bases map to TRBD1. In germline, CDR1 is SGHTA, CDR2 FQGNSA. Trimming took 5 bases from V and 8 from J; bases not matched to a gene: 11. The CDR3 totals 14 residues. CDR3: CASSPGTAAWGYTF. The CDR3 DNA follows: TGTGCCAGCAGCCCCGGGACAGCCGCTTGGGGCTACACCTTC.

The rearrangement uses TRBV4-3 and TRBJ1-2; tentative D call: TRBD1 (5 bases). This CDR3 has 17 residues. Per the germline V gene, CDR1 is LGHNA and CDR2 is YSLEER. V lost 4 bases and J 2 bases, leaving 20 bases between the germline ends. CDR3 DNA: TGCGCCAGCAGCCCGATTTTGGACCCTCAGGGCAACTATGGCTACACCTTC. Protein: CASSPILDPQGNYGYTF.

The V call is TRBV2, the J call TRBJ2-5; no reliable D call. The CDR3 sequence is 14 residues long. V lost 0 bases and J 5 bases, leaving 10 bases between the germline ends. CDR1 SNHLY and CDR2 FYNNEI come from the germline V gene. CDR3 protein: CASSEAFRDETQYF. The CDR3 nucleotides read TGTGCCAGCAGTGAAGCGTTTAGAGACGAGACCCAGTACTTC.

The chain combines TRBV20-1 with TRBJ2-7, with TRBD1 matching over 9 bases. The CDR3 loop spans 15 amino acids. With V trimmed by 6 bases and J by 2 bases, 11 bases remained unmatched. Germline loops: CDR1 DFQATT, CDR2 SNEGSKA (reference sequence). CDR3 bases: TGCAGTGCAGACAGAGGGGACAGGGACACCTACGAGCAGTACTTC. Translated: CSADRGDRDTYEQYF.

This CDR3 is CATSTSGRAETGELFF. DNA of the CDR3: TGTGCCACCAGCACGAGCGGGAGGGCCGAGACCGGGGAGCTGTTTTTT. The chain recombines TRBV15 with TRBJ2-2; 10 bases line up with TRBD2. V gave up 4 bases and J gave up 5 bases; unmatched junction bases: 7. The CDR3 extends over 16 amino acids. Germline CDR1 and CDR2: LNHNV and YYDKDF (reference sequence).

The rearrangement uses TRBV6-2 or TRBV6-3 and TRBJ2-7; the D is unclear. The V end was cut by 0 bases, the J end by 5 bases, with 5 bases between. Germline lookup yields CDR1 MNHEY and CDR2 SVGEGT. The CDR3 totals 12 residues. CDR3 in amino acids: CASSYSTHEQYF. Here the CDR3 DNA reads TGTGCCAGCAGTTACTCGACTCACGAGCAGTACTTC.

This clonotype came up many times. The chain carries TRBV7-2 and TRBJ2-3; 10 nucleotides line up with TRBD2. CDR1 and CDR2 from the germline V gene are SGHTA and FQGNSA. There are 18 residues in the CDR3. The trim removed 2 bases at V and 5 bases at J, leaving 13 bases unmatched. The CDR3 sequence: CASSLTTILAGDGDTQYF. DNA for the CDR3: TGTGCCAGCAGCTTAACCACCATCCTAGCGGGGGACGGAGATACGCAGTATTTT.

This clonotype was seen a handful of times. The rearrangement joins TRBV7-3 to TRBJ2-1; 8 bases align to TRBD2. After removal of 5 bases from V and 4 bases from J, the junction contained 7 bases not matched to a gene. Looked up from germline, CDR1 is SGHTA and CDR2 is FQGTGA. The CDR3 runs to 15 residues. Here the CDR3 DNA reads TGTGCCAGCAGCCTCAGGCGGGAGGAATACAATGAGCAGTTCTTC. This encodes CASSLRREEYNEQFF.

This clonotype appeared a few times. V usage is TRBV5-5 and J usage is TRBJ1-2; D possibly corresponds to TRBD1 (6 bases). Deletions cut 6 bases from V and 6 bases from J, with 18 bases between. CDR3 size: 14 residues. Germline-derived CDR1 and CDR2 are SGHKS and YYEKEE (reference sequence). CDR3 nucleotide sequence: TGTGCCAGCACCCCGAGTCGGGGGGCGGATGGCTACACCTTC. This gives the protein CASTPSRGADGYTF.

V and J are TRBV6-6 and TRBJ2-7; 10 positions match TRBD2. This CDR3 comprises 15 residues. After removal of 6 bases from V and 0 bases from J, the junction contained 5 bases not matched to a gene. Per the germline V gene, CDR1 is MNHNY and CDR2 is SVGAGI (reference sequence). The CDR3 is CASRERGGSSYEQYV. CDR3 sequence (DNA): TGTGCCAGCAGAGAGCGGGGGGGGAGCTCCTACGAGCAGTACGTC.

This clonotype has at least ten counts. This chain links TRBV7-2 with TRBJ2-1; 11 bases are shared with TRBD2. The CDR3 loop spans 16 amino acids. The ends lost 1 base at V and 9 bases at J; junction bases unmatched: 8. Germline V CDR1 and CDR2: SGHTA, FQGNSA. As DNA, the CDR3 is TGTGCCAGCAGCTTAGTAGCGGGAGGGTTGGCCATTGAGCAGTTCTTC. Translation gives CASSLVAGGLAIEQFF. The full variable domain, rest sourced from reference TRBV7-2 and TRBJ2-1, is GAGVSQSPSNKVTEKGKDVELRCDPISGHTALYWYRQSLGQGLEFLIYFQGNSAPDKSGLPSDRFSAERTGGSVSTLTIQRTQQEDSAVYLCASSLVAGGLAIEQFFGPGTRLTVL.

The chain couples TRBV19 to TRBJ1-1; possibly TRBD1 for D (5 bases). The CDR3 consists of 15 residues. V dropped 5 bases and J dropped 0 bases, with 13 bases sitting between them. CDR1 and CDR2 from the germline V gene are LNHDA and SQIVND (reference sequence). The CDR3 here is CASSRLTALNTEAFF. The CDR3 nucleotides are TGTGCCAGTAGTCGACTGACAGCGTTGAACACTGAAGCTTTCTTT.

This clonotype occurred a few times. This chain uses TRBV5-1 with TRBJ2-1; 8 positions agree with TRBD2. Looked up from germline, CDR1 is SGHRS and CDR2 is YFSETQ. There are 16 residues in the CDR3. Trimming cost V 6 bases and J 2 bases; bases outside gene matches: 10. CDR3 loop: CASTIQAGVTYNEQFF. The CDR3 DNA follows: TGCGCCAGCACCATCCAAGCGGGAGTGACCTACAATGAGCAGTTCTTC.

The sample holds many counts of this clonotype. The genes are TRBV7-2 and TRBJ1-5; D is ambiguous. Germline CDR1 and CDR2: SGHTA and FQGNSA. CDR3 length: 14 amino acids. The V end lost 3 bases, the J end lost 4 bases, and 10 bases lay between the germline ends. The CDR3 spells CASSLEAGNQPQHF. The CDR3 DNA reads TGTGCCAGCAGCTTGGAGGCCGGGAATCAGCCCCAGCATTTT.

In this sample, this clonotype turned up a few times. This sequence joins TRBV24-1 and TRBJ1-5, with D tentatively TRBD1 (6 bases). CDR1 is KGHDR and CDR2 is SFDVKD in the germline V gene. This CDR3 comprises 15 residues. Trimming removed 4 bases at V and 4 bases at J, with 13 bases between. The CDR3 nucleotides read TGTGCCACCAGTGACGAAGGGAGGGGGAATCAGCCCCAGCATTTT. Amino acids: CATSDEGRGNQPQHF.

The chain couples TRBV5-6 to TRBJ2-1, with TRBD1 identical over 8 bases. This CDR3 region has 13 residues. Unmatched junction bases numbered 7, after V lost 5 bases and J lost 9 bases. Germline V gene data show CDR1 as SGHDT and CDR2 as YYEEEE. The CDR3 nucleotides are TGTGCCAGCAGACCGACAGGGGCGGGTGAGCAGTTCTTC. This gives the protein CASRPTGAGEQFF.

Only a few counts were recorded for this clonotype. The genes are TRBV7-8 and TRBJ2-1; D uncertain. The CDR3 spans 13 residues. The V end was cut by 4 bases, the J end by 9 bases, with 13 bases between. Germline loops: CDR1 SGHVS, CDR2 FQNEAQ. CDR3 in amino acids: CASSWTDRPEQFF. CDR3 coding DNA: TGTGCCAGCAGCTGGACGGACCGTCCTGAGCAGTTCTTC.

This clonotype has just a few counts. The chain employs TRBV9 and TRBJ2-3; the match to TRBD2 covers 7 bases. This CDR3 spans 13 amino acids. Per germline, CDR1 SGDLS and CDR2 YYNGEE. With V trimmed by 2 bases and J by 10 bases, 7 bases remained unmatched. CDR3: CASSVGGVSAQYF. Here the CDR3 DNA reads TGTGCCAGCAGCGTGGGGGGGGTTTCAGCGCAGTATTTT.